This record looks at one T cell receptor (beta chain) sequence and its context. The table came from immunoSEQ multiplex PCR; TCRdb's copy has only in-frame clones and leaves some out. The sample carries around 67,000 clones, more than 90% recorded once. This specimen comes from a study of shared T cell receptors in the human thymus. The V and J ends lost 2 bases and 5 bases respectively, with 12 bases between them. The CDR3 runs to 14 residues. The germline CDR1 and CDR2 sequences are SGHRS and YFSETQ. The clonotype comes from a human donor. The sequenced sample was thymocytes. The V call is TRBV5-1, the J call TRBJ2-3; TRBD2 is a possible D gene (5 bases). In DNA, the CDR3 is TGCGCCAGCAGCTTAAGCGGCGGTAGAGATACGCAGTATTTT. Protein sequence: CASSLSGGRDTQYF.